This note documents a single T cell receptor beta chain sequence. This CDR3 contains 15 residues. V lost 0 bases to trimming and J lost 6 bases; unmatched junction nucleotides: 6. Germline-derived CDR1 and CDR2 are SGHNT and YYREEE (reference sequence). This entry belongs to a study of blood T cell repertoires in COVID-19. Study background: Italy, Spain and the United States were the sources of the convalescent and acute COVID-19 samples. PBMCs, B-cell-depleted T cells, or T cells provided the cDNA or gDNA that made up the material.

The repertoire was sequenced with immunoSEQ multiplex PCR; TCRdb's copy has only in-frame clones and lacks some. The table records 140,000 or so clones, 84% of them present only once. Input material: peripheral blood. The sequence came from a human donor in a cohort sampled during active COVID-19. The chain uses TRBV5-4 and TRBJ1-1, with 9 nucleotides matching TRBD1. CDR3 region: CASSLVRRQGAEAFF. CDR3 DNA sequence: TGTGCCAGCAGCTTGGTACGGCGACAGGGGGCTGAAGCTTTCTTT.